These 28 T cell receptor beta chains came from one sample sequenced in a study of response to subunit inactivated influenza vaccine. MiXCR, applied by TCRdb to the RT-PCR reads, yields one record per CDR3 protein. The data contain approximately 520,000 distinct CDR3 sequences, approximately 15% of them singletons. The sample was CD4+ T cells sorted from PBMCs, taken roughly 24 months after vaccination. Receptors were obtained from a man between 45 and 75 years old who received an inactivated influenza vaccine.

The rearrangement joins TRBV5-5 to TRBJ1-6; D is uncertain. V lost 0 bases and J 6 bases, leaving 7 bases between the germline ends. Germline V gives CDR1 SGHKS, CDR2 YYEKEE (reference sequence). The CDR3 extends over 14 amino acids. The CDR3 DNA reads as TGTGCCAGCAGCTTGGGTACAATTAATTCACCCCTCCACTTT. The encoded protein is CASSLGTINSPLHF.

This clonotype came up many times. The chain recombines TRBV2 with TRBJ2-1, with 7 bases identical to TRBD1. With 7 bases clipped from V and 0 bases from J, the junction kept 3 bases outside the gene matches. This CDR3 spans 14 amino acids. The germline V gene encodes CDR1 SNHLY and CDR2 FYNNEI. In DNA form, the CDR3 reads TGTGCCAGCAAAGGGGACAGCTCCTACAATGAGCAGTTCTTC. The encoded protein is CASKGDSSYNEQFF.

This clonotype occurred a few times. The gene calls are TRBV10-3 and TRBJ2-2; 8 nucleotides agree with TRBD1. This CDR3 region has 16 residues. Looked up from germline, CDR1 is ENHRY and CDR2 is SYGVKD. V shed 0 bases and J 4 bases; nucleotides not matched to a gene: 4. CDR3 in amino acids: CAISESPGGRTGELFF. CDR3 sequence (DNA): TGTGCCATCAGTGAGTCGCCAGGGGGCCGCACCGGGGAGCTGTTTTTT.

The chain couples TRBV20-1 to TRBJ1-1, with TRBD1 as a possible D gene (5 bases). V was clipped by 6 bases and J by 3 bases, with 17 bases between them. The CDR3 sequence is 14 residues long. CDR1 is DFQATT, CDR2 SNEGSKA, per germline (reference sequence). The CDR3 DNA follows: TGCAGTGCCCAAAGACAGTTGGCGGACACTGAAGCTTTCTTT. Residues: CSAQRQLADTEAFF.

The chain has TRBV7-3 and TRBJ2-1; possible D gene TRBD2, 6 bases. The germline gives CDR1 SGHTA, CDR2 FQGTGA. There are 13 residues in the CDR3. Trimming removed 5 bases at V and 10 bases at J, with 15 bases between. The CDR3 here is CASSPMGGREQFF. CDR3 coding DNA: TGTGCCAGCAGCCCAATGGGGGGAAGAGAGCAGTTCTTC.

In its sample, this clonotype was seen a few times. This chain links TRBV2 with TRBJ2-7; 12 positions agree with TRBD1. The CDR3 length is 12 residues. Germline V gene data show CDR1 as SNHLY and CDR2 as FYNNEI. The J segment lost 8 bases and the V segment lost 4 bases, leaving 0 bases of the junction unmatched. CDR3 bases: TGTGCCAGCAGTGGGGACAGGGGGCAGCAGTACTTC. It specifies CASSGDRGQQYF.

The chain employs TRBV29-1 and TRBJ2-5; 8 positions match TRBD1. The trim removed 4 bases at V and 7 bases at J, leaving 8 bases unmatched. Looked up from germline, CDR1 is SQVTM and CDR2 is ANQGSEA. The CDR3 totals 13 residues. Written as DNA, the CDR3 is TGCAGCGTTGGGGACAGGCAGGGGCGGACCCAGTACTTC. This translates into CSVGDRQGRTQYF.

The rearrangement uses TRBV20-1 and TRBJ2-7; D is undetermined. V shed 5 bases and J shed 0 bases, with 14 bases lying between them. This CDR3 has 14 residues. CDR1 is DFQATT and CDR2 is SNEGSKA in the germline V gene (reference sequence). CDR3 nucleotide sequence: TGCAGTGCTTCGTCCCAAGTAGCCTCCTACGAGCAGTACTTC. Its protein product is CSASSQVASYEQYF.

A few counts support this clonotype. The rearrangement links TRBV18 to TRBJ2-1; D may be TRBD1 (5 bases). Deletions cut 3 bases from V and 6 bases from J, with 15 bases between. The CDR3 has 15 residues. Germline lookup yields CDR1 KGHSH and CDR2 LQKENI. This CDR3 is CASSPTAGMGNEQFF. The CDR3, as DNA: TGTGCCAGCTCACCGACCGCAGGGATGGGCAATGAGCAGTTCTTC.

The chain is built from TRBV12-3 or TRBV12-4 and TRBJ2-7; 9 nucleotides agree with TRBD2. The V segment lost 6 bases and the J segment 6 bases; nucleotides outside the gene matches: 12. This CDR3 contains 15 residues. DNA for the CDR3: TGTGCCAGCAGCCCCATAGCGGGGGCTCGAAGCGAGCAGTACTTC. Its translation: CASSPIAGARSEQYF.

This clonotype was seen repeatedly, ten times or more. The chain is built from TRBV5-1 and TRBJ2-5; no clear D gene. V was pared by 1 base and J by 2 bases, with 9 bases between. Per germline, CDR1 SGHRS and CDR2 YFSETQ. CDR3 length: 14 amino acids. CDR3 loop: CASSLNRVQETQYF. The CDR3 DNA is TGCGCCAGCAGCTTGAACAGAGTTCAAGAGACCCAGTACTTC.

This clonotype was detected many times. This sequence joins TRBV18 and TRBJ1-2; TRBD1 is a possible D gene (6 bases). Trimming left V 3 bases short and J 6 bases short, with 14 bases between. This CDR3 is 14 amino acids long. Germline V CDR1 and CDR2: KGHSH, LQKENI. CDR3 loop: CASSPGRQDNGYTF. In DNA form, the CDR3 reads TGTGCCAGCTCACCGGGGAGACAGGACAATGGCTACACCTTC.

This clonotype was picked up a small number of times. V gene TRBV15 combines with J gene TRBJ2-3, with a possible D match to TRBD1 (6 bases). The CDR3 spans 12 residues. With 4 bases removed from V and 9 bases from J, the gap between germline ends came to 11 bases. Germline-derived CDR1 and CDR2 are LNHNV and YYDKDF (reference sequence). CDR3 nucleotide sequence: TGTGCCACCAGCATTGGACAGAAGACGCAGTATTTT. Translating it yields CATSIGQKTQYF.

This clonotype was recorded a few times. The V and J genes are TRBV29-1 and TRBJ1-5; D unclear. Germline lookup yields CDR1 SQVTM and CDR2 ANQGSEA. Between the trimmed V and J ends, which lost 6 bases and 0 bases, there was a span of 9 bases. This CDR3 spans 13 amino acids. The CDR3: CSVATNSNQPQHF. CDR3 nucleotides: TGCAGCGTAGCCACAAATAGCAATCAGCCCCAGCATTTT.

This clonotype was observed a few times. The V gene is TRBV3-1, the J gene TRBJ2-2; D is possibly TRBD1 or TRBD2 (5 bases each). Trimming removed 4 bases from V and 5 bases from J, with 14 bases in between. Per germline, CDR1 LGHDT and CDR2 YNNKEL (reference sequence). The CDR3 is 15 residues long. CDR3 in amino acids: CASSPWGRTTGELFF. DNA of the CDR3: TGTGCCAGCAGCCCCTGGGGACGAACGACCGGGGAGCTGTTTTTT.

The CDR3 DNA follows: TGTGCCAGCAGTTCACCGGGGCAGGTATACAATGAGCAGTTCTTC. Protein sequence: CASSSPGQVYNEQFF. The chain uses TRBV27 and TRBJ2-1; D may match TRBD1 or TRBD2 (5 bases each). V lost 4 bases to trimming and J lost 4 bases, with 14 bases between them. This CDR3 is built from 15 residues. The germline gives CDR1 MNHEY, CDR2 SMNVEV (reference sequence).

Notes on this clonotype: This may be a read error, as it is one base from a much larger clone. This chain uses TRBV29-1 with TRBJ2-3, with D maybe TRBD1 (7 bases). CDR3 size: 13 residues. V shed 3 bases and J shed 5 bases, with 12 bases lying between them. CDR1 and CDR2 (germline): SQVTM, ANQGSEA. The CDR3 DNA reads TGCAGCGTTGATGGGCAGGGGGGAGATACGCAGTATTTT. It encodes CSVDGQGGDTQYF.

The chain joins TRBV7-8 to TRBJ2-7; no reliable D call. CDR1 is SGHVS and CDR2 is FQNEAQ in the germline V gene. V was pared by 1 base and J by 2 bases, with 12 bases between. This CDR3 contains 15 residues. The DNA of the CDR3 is TGTGCCAGCAGCTTAGGTTTGGTGTTGCCCTACGAGCAGTACTTC. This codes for CASSLGLVLPYEQYF.

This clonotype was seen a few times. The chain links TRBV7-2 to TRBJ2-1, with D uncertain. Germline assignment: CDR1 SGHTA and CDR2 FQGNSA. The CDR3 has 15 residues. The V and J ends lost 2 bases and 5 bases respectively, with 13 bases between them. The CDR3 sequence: CASSLSGLMDNEQFF. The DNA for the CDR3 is TGTGCCAGCAGCTTATCGGGCCTCATGGACAATGAGCAGTTCTTC.

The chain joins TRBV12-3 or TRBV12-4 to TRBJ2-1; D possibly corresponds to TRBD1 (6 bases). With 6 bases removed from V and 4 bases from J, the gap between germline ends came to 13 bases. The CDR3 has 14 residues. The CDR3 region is CASRVGTTYNEQFF. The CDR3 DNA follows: TGTGCCAGCAGGGTCGGGACAACTTACAATGAGCAGTTCTTC.

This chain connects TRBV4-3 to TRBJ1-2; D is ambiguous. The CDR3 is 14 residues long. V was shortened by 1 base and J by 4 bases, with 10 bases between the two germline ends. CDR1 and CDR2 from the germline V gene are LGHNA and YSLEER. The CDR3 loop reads CASSQGRGPYGYTF. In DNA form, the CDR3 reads TGCGCCAGCAGCCAAGGAAGAGGGCCCTATGGCTACACCTTC.

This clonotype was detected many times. The CDR3 here is CASSSAQGFLSGYTF. CDR3 nucleotide sequence: TGTGCCAGCAGCTCAGCGCAGGGATTCCTTTCTGGCTACACCTTC. The chain is built from TRBV7-2 and TRBJ1-2, with D possibly matching TRBD1 (5 bases). Germline V gene sequence: CDR1 SGHTA, CDR2 FQGNSA. V lost 4 bases and J 7 bases, leaving 19 bases between the germline ends. CDR3 length: 15 residues. The full variable domain, with the rest looked up from reference TRBV7-2 and TRBJ1-2, is GAGVSQSPSNKVTEKGKDVELRCDPISGHTALYWYRQSLGQGLEFLIYFQGNSAPDKSGLPSDRFSAERTGGSVSTLTIQRTQQEDSAVYLCASSSAQGFLSGYTFGSGTRLTVV.

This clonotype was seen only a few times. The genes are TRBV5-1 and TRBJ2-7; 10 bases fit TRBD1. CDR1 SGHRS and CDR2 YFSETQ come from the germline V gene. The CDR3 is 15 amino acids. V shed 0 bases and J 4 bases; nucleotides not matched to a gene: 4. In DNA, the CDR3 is TGCGCCAGCAGCTTGGAGTTGGGACAGGGGTACGAGCAGTACTTC. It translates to CASSLELGQGYEQYF.

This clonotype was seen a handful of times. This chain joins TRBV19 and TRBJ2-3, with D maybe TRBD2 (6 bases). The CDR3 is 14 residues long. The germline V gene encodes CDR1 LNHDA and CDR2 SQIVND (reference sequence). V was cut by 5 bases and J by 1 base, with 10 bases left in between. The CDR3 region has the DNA TGTGCCAGTAGTCGGTCTAGCGGCACAGATACGCAGTATTTT. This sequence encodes CASSRSSGTDTQYF.

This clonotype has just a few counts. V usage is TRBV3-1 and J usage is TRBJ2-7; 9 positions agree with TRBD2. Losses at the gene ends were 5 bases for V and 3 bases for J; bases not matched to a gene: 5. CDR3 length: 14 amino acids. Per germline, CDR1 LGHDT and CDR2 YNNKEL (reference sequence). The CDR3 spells CASSYGLANYEQYF. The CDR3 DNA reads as TGTGCCAGCAGCTACGGACTAGCGAACTACGAGCAGTACTTC.

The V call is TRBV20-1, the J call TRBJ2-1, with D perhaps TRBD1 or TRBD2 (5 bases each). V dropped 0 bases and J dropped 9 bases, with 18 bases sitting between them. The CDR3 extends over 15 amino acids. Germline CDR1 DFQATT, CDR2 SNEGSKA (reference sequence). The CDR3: CSARDPWPQGTEQFF. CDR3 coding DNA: TGCAGTGCTAGAGATCCTTGGCCCCAAGGGACTGAGCAGTTCTTC.

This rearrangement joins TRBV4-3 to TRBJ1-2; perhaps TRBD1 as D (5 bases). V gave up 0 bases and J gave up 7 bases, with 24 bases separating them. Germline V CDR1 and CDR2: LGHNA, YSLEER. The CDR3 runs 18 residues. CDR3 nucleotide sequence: TGCGCCAGCAGCCAAGACGGAAGGGCGCTAGGGGAATCGGGTGGCTACACCTTC. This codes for CASSQDGRALGESGGYTF.

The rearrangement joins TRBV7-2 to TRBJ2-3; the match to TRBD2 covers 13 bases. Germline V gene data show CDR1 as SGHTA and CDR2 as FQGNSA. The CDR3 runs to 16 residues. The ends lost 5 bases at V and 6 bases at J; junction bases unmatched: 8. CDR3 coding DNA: TGTGCCAGCAGCCCCGGACTAGCGGGGGCGCCGGATACGCAGTATTTT. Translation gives CASSPGLAGAPDTQYF.